Included here is one TCR beta chain sequence, with context. Its target antigen remains unknown. No quality values exist for individual bases; no much larger clone is one base distant. Using the deep immunoSEQ assay, TCR CDR3 regions were amplified from genomic DNA by multiplex PCR. For each cell subset, the extracted genomic DNA was distributed evenly across all wells of several immunoSEQ 96-well plates, and each plate served as one replicate. For sorted subsets, each replicate PCR was loaded with roughly 190 ng genomic DNA, equivalent to about 30,000 T cell genomes. Purified libraries were quantified with a Qubit 3.0 fluorometer, sized on a Bioanalyzer 2100, and re-quantified with the KAPA Library Quantification kit. Every immunoSEQ 96-well plate was sequenced on a separate single-read 150-cycle Illumina NextSeq 550 flow cell. In the authors' own workflow: Because only junctional sequences without quality scores were contained in the immunoSEQ output, filtering matching that applied to full-length reads could not be performed. Sequences were annotated with PyIR, a Python wrapper for IgBLAST v1.9, and V/J genes and CDR3 were assigned using IMGT germline references. Reads were removed for weak V/J assignments (E-value above 1e-6), missing CDR3, stop codons, out-of-frame junctions, or ambiguous translated residues. V3J clonotypes were defined as sequences sharing an identical inferred V gene, J gene, and CDR3 amino acid sequence. Percentage overlap between repertoires was calculated by dividing the number of shared unique clonotypes by the size of the smaller repertoire. RTK rarefaction, the Chao1 estimator, and Recon v2.1 estimates of unobserved clonotypes were used to assess repertoire richness. Generation probabilities for all TCRbeta clonotypes obtained by the gDNA method from a handful of donors were computed using OLGA. TCRdb limited this immuneACCESS table to in-frame rearrangements with V and J called. A share of clones is missing; checked studies link under half to unresolved V genes, and the rest is unexplained. The DNA was the basis for D and trimming; V, J and clone size are from that table. The sample table contains about 2.4 million clones; only one count was recorded for 90% to 95% of them. Jointly, the top ten make up about 0.39% of the sample.

These data are taken from a study of shared clonotypes between healthy human individuals (dated by TCRdb to 2018 to 2021). Study-wide context: The cohort comprised a couple of women and three men aged 18 to 49 years. For each donor, three plates each were used for CD4 naive and CD4 memory, two plates were used for CD8 naive, and one plate was used for CD8 memory. Blood TCR repertoires of roughly 5 healthy adults were deeply sequenced to estimate repertoire size and the extent of clonotype sharing between individuals. To increase sequencing depth and limit assay-specific biases, different laboratories used diverse techniques to prepare libraries and sequence TCR repertoires. Leukapheresis yielded between about 0.9 and 9.5 billion PBMCs per donor.

A distance of 7 bases separates the germline ends of V and J, which lose 5 bases and 5 bases respectively. Inclusive of the bounding cysteine and phenylalanine, the CDR3 is 12 residues long. Only the CDR3 part of the read is kept: 36 bases, read in frame from the first base. CDR1 and CDR2 (SGHTA, FQGNSA) derive from the germline V gene. Healthy HIV-negative adults with no recently reported acute infections or vaccinations were included as donors. Only Caucasian adults living in Nashville, Tennessee, USA were represented among the donors. CD4+ T cells were enriched by magnetic negative selection; naive cells were then positively selected on CD45RA, and the negative fraction formed the memory subset. After blood collection by leukapheresis, PBMCs were isolated using Ficoll-Histopaque density gradient centrifugation and then cryopreserved in the vapor phase of liquid nitrogen. Analytical flow cytometry was used to check the purity and quantity of each magnetically sorted T cell population. Genomic DNA was isolated from every sorted fraction and measured by UV absorbance on a Nanodrop 2000c.

What the study reported, not specific to this receptor: Pairwise subsampling indicated that sequencing depth was expected to affect the degree of clonotype sharing among donors. When a few donors were compared, the shared fraction of clonotypes was 5% to 6.5% for naive CD4, approximately 3.5% for naive CD8, 2.3% for memory CD4, and 0.35% to 0.4% for memory CD8. Because the study included a small number of donors, the genetic and exposure-history diversity represented was limited. Compared with non-shared clonotypes, the clonotypes found in all four sorted-subset donors had higher generation probabilities. Sampling was limited to blood, and TCR repertoires in tissue likely differ from TCR repertoires in blood. Incomplete sequencing was indicated by rarefaction of sorted-subset datasets, despite the large sequencing depth. Naive subsets generally had larger estimated clonotype richness than memory subsets.

What was sequenced was naive CD4+ T cells from PBMCs. Explained via the paper, the cell subset or site label denotes: CD45RA+ positively selected. The receptor was isolated from a young man in good health. Some clones in this sample may be carry-over from other donors' samples. Rearrangement joined TRBV7-2 to TRBJ1-5; a confident D gene designation cannot be given. The DNA sequence follows: TGTGCCAGCAGCATCAACTATCAGCCCCAGCATTTT. Its protein reads: CASSINYQPQHF.